Presented here are 17 T cell receptor beta chains from one specimen sequenced in a study of blood T cell repertoires in COVID-19. TCRdb keeps only in-frame clones here, not all; method: immunoSEQ multiplex PCR. In the table there are 350,000 or so clones, about 89% of which are singletons. Specimen: peripheral blood. The receptors here all came from a woman in her 30s with COVID-19, enrolled during active disease.

This clone was seen a handful of times. The chain has TRBV7-9 and TRBJ1-1; 7 bases line up with TRBD1. CDR3 length equals 12 residues. Germline-derived CDR1 and CDR2 are SEHNR and FQNEAQ (reference sequence). With 5 bases clipped from V and 8 bases from J, the junction kept 5 bases outside the gene matches. Here the CDR3 DNA reads TGTGCCAGCAGCCTAGGGACAGCCGAAGCTTTCTTT. As protein: CASSLGTAEAFF.

This chain connects TRBV10-3 to TRBJ1-1; 7 bases are a match to TRBD1. V shed 5 bases, J shed 3 bases, and the junction held 0 bases outside the gene matches. Per the germline V gene, CDR1 is ENHRY and CDR2 is SYGVKD. The CDR3 is 12 amino acids. CDR3 amino acids: CAISTGDTEAFF. DNA for the CDR3: TGTGCCATCAGTACAGGGGACACTGAAGCTTTCTTT.

The chain recombines TRBV4-2 with TRBJ2-1, with 10 positions matching TRBD2. V dropped 0 bases and J dropped 6; count of bases not matched to a gene: 8. Per germline, CDR1 LGHNA and CDR2 YNFKEQ. The CDR3 covers 17 residues. The DNA for the CDR3 is TGTGCCAGCAGCCAAGACCCCTCAGCGGGAGGGCCCAATGAGCAGTTCTTC. Protein sequence: CASSQDPSAGGPNEQFF.

The chain links TRBV3-1 (or the pseudogene TRBV3-2) to TRBJ2-3; D may be TRBD1 (7 bases). There are 15 residues in the CDR3. Trimming removed 3 bases at V and 0 bases at J, with 10 bases between. From germline, CDR1 is LGHDT and CDR2 YNNKEL (reference sequence). Here the CDR3 DNA reads TGTGCCAGCAGCCAGACAGGGACTAGCACAGATACGCAGTATTTT. Its translation is CASSQTGTSTDTQYF.

The chain employs TRBV4-1 and TRBJ2-3; TRBD2 aligns across 9 bases. V lost 1 base to trimming and J lost 3 bases; unmatched junction nucleotides: 5. CDR3 size: 16 residues. Germline values: CDR1 MGHRA, CDR2 YSYEKL. The CDR3 here is CASSQVWTSETDTQYF. As DNA, the CDR3 is TGCGCCAGCAGCCAAGTATGGACTAGCGAGACAGATACGCAGTATTTT.

The chain combines TRBV6-6 with TRBJ2-5; D might be TRBD1 (5 bases). V was clipped by 9 bases and J by 3 bases, with 11 bases between them. Germline V lookup: CDR1 MNHNY, CDR2 SVGAGI (reference sequence). This CDR3 is 12 amino acids long. CDR3 amino acids: CASRQYEETQYF. The CDR3 DNA follows: TGTGCCAGTCGACAGTATGAAGAGACCCAGTACTTC.

The V gene is TRBV19, the J gene TRBJ2-5, with TRBD2 matching 13 bases. Looked up from germline, CDR1 is LNHDA and CDR2 is SQIVND (reference sequence). This CDR3 is 16 amino acids long. V dropped 5 bases and J dropped 4; count of bases not matched to a gene: 7. CDR3 sequence reads: CASSATGTSGTETQYF. The DNA for the CDR3 is TGTGCCAGTAGTGCCACCGGGACTAGCGGGACAGAGACCCAGTACTTC.

This CDR3 reads CASSIQWNTEAFF. The DNA of the CDR3 is TGTGCCAGTAGTATACAATGGAACACTGAAGCTTTCTTT. This chain uses TRBV19 with TRBJ1-1; D is uncertain. Deletions cut 2 bases from V and 1 base from J, with 5 bases between. CDR3 length: 13 amino acids. Germline V lookup: CDR1 LNHDA, CDR2 SQIVND (reference sequence).

The chain carries TRBV4-1 and TRBJ2-3; 8 bases are a match to TRBD1. The CDR3 length is 16 residues. V trimming: 3 bases; J trimming: 0 bases; junction bases outside the gene matches: 5. Germline V gene sequence: CDR1 MGHRA, CDR2 YSYEKL. CDR3 in DNA: TGCGCCAGCAGCCACCCGGGACAGGCTAGCACAGATACGCAGTATTTT. Translated: CASSHPGQASTDTQYF.

The V gene is TRBV13, the J gene TRBJ2-3; weak D call: TRBD2 (5 bases). The germline CDR1 and CDR2 sequences are PRHDT and FYEKMQ (reference sequence). The CDR3 is made up of 12 amino acids. With 5 bases removed from V and 7 bases from J, the gap between germline ends came to 10 bases. In DNA, the CDR3 is TGTGCCAGCAGCACTAGGAGTAATACGCAGTATTTT. Amino acids: CASSTRSNTQYF.

The gene calls are TRBV28 and TRBJ2-7; 8 bases map to TRBD2. The ends lost 5 bases at V and 5 bases at J; junction bases unmatched: 14. This CDR3 spans 16 amino acids. The V gene's germline CDR1 is MDHEN and CDR2 SYDVKM. CDR3 amino acids: CASSLTEGAGENEQYF. The DNA of the CDR3 is TGTGCCAGCAGTCTCACGGAGGGAGCGGGAGAGAACGAGCAGTACTTC.

The chain links TRBV28 to TRBJ2-7; 7 bases align to TRBD2. CDR1 is MDHEN and CDR2 is SYDVKM in the germline V gene. J lost 6 bases, V lost 1 base, and 12 bases had no gene match. The CDR3 covers 16 residues. CDR3 amino acids: CASSLLGGSDSREQYF. The CDR3 region has the DNA TGTGCCAGCAGTTTATTGGGGGGGAGCGACAGTCGCGAGCAGTACTTC.

The chain uses TRBV29-1 and TRBJ1-2; TRBD1 might be the D (5 bases). V was pared by 6 bases and J by 4 bases, with 9 bases between. The CDR3 totals 11 residues. Per germline, CDR1 SQVTM and CDR2 ANQGSEA. Written as DNA, the CDR3 is TGCAGCGTCGACAGCCCCTATGGCTACACCTTC. Its translation: CSVDSPYGYTF.

This chain links TRBV10-3 with TRBJ1-3; D gene uncertain. The CDR3 consists of 16 residues. Trimming cost V 0 bases and J 0 bases, with 9 bases left between them. The germline V gene has CDR1 ENHRY and CDR2 SYGVKD. The CDR3 sequence: CAISESAGLSGNTIYF. CDR3 nucleotide sequence: TGTGCCATCAGTGAGTCTGCCGGTCTCTCTGGAAACACCATATATTTT.

V gene TRBV16 combines with J gene TRBJ2-5; TRBD2 might be the D (5 bases). Between the trimmed V and J ends, which lost 1 base and 5 bases, there was a span of 11 bases. The CDR3 covers 14 residues. CDR1 and CDR2 (germline): KGHSY, FQNENV. This CDR3 reads CASSQFTGWETQYF. The CDR3 DNA sequence: TGTGCCAGCAGCCAATTTACGGGATGGGAGACCCAGTACTTC.

The chain employs TRBV10-3 and TRBJ1-6; 9 bases align to TRBD1. In germline, CDR1 is ENHRY, CDR2 SYGVKD. Germline trimming cut 6 bases from V and 6 bases from J; bases unmatched to any gene: 6. The CDR3 is 15 residues long. The CDR3 DNA sequence: TGTGCCATCAGGGGGACAGGGAGCGGTAATTCACCCCTCCACTTT. Protein product: CAIRGTGSGNSPLHF.

The chain carries TRBV27 and TRBJ2-7; 8 bases agree with TRBD1. The CDR3 contains 15 residues. Germline values: CDR1 MNHEY, CDR2 SMNVEV (reference sequence). The ends lost 5 bases at V and 3 bases at J; junction bases unmatched: 9. CDR3 sequence: CASSPPDRVIYEQYF. The CDR3 region has the DNA TGTGCCAGCAGTCCACCGGACAGGGTCATCTACGAGCAGTACTTC.